Following are 23 T cell receptor beta chains from one sample sequenced in a study. TCRdb re-called the reads with MiXCR, one entry per CDR3 protein. The sample lists about 15,000 distinct CDR3 sequences; approximately 34% were seen once. The specimen sequenced was blood. Receptors originate from a human donor.

This clonotype was found once. The chain couples TRBV7-2 to TRBJ2-1; D assignment may be TRBD1 or TRBD2 (5 bases each). The CDR3 length is 12 residues. Deletions cut 6 bases from V and 5 bases from J, with 8 bases between. The germline gives CDR1 SGHTA, CDR2 FQGNSA. The CDR3 spells CASRGVDNEQFF. CDR3 in DNA: TGTGCCAGCAGGGGGGTGGACAATGAGCAGTTCTTC.

This clonotype has at least ten counts. The chain employs TRBV4-3 and TRBJ2-1; perhaps TRBD2 as D (5 bases). Germline CDR1 reads LGHNA; CDR2 reads YSLEER. V was trimmed by 2 bases and J by 6 bases, leaving 14 bases between them. CDR3 length: 15 amino acids. In DNA, the CDR3 is TGCGCCAGCAGCCAACAAAGCGGCCTCCGCAATGAGCAGTTCTTC. As protein: CASSQQSGLRNEQFF.

The V gene is TRBV28, the J gene TRBJ2-1; no clear D. Trimming removed 5 bases from V and 4 bases from J, with 12 bases in between. CDR3 length: 14 residues. Germline CDR1 is MDHEN and CDR2 is SYDVKM. CDR3 in amino acids: CASSPYDSYNEQFF. CDR3 DNA sequence: TGTGCCAGCAGTCCTTACGACTCTTACAATGAGCAGTTCTTC.

This clonotype ranks as medium-sized. The rearrangement links TRBV29-1 to TRBJ2-2, with unresolved D. This CDR3 is built from 15 residues. The germline V gene has CDR1 SQVTM and CDR2 ANQGSEA. Between the trimmed V and J ends, which lost 2 bases and 6 bases, there was a span of 16 bases. CDR3 sequence: CSVERGDRFPGELFF. For the CDR3, the DNA is TGCAGCGTTGAACGTGGGGATAGATTCCCCGGGGAGCTGTTTTTT.

Relative to its sample, this clonotype is medium-sized. V usage is TRBV4-3 and J usage is TRBJ1-2; TRBD1 might be the D (6 bases). The V end was cut by 0 bases, the J end by 4 bases, with 12 bases between. The CDR3 runs 15 residues. CDR1 and CDR2 from the germline V gene are LGHNA and YSLEER. The CDR3 reads CASSQDWTDLYGYTF. As DNA, the CDR3 is TGCGCCAGCAGCCAAGACTGGACAGACCTCTATGGCTACACCTTC.

This clonotype showed up many times. This rearrangement joins TRBV29-1 to TRBJ1-1; 7 nucleotides line up with TRBD1. The germline V gene encodes CDR1 SQVTM and CDR2 ANQGSEA. The CDR3 has 13 amino acids. V shed 4 bases and J 0 bases; nucleotides not matched to a gene: 2. The CDR3 region has the DNA TGCAGCGTTGCGGGACAGTTGAACACTGAAGCTTTCTTT. Protein: CSVAGQLNTEAFF. Supplemented by reference TRBV29-1 and TRBJ1-1, the full variable domain reads SAVISQKPSRDICQRGTSLTIQCQVDSQVTMMFWYRQQPGQSLTLIATANQGSEATYESGFVIDKFPISRPNLTFSTLTVSNMSPEDSSIYLCSVAGQLNTEAFFGQGTRLTVV.

This clonotype was observed a handful of times. The chain is built from TRBV30 and TRBJ1-1; D ambiguous. The CDR3 is 15 amino acids. V lost 0 bases and J 0 bases, leaving 11 bases between the germline ends. Germline values: CDR1 GTSNPN, CDR2 SVGIG (reference sequence). The CDR3 sequence: CAWSVPRTVNTEAFF. CDR3 coding DNA: TGTGCCTGGAGTGTACCCCGGACGGTGAACACTGAAGCTTTCTTT.

This clonotype has a count of ten or more. The rearrangement joins TRBV4-3 to TRBJ1-3; no reliable D call. The CDR3 is made up of 16 amino acids. CDR1 is LGHNA and CDR2 is YSLEER in the germline V gene. V lost 0 bases to trimming and J lost 0 bases, with 9 bases between them. This CDR3 reads CASSQDPGISGNTIYF. The CDR3 DNA is TGCGCCAGCAGCCAAGACCCGGGAATCTCTGGAAACACCATATATTTT.

The CDR3 is CASSLTGRGRYEQYF. CDR3 DNA: TGTGCCAGCTCACTAACGGGCAGGGGGCGTTACGAGCAGTACTTC. This sequence joins TRBV18 and TRBJ2-7, with 8 bases fitting TRBD1. CDR1 is KGHSH and CDR2 is LQKENI in the germline V gene. This CDR3 is 15 amino acids long. The V gene end was trimmed by 4 bases and the J gene end by 4 bases; junction bases not matched to a gene: 9.

This clonotype showed up many times. V gene TRBV4-2 combines with J gene TRBJ1-2; maybe TRBD1 (6 bases). Germline V gene data show CDR1 as LGHNA and CDR2 as YNFKEQ. This CDR3 comprises 16 residues. Trimming left V 4 bases short and J 3 bases short, with 18 bases between. The CDR3 DNA reads as TGTGCCAGCAGCCCTCCTGGGGGGCAGAGGGACTATGGCTACACCTTC. It encodes CASSPPGGQRDYGYTF.

The chain carries TRBV4-1 and TRBJ2-3; 11 bases are a match to TRBD2. This CDR3 spans 18 amino acids. The germline V gene has CDR1 MGHRA and CDR2 YSYEKL. Trimming took 4 bases from V and 2 from J; bases not matched to a gene: 11. The CDR3 region has the DNA TGCGCCAGCAGCCCGGGGGGACTAGCGGAGCAATACACAGATACGCAGTATTTT. It is translated as CASSPGGLAEQYTDTQYF.

This chain links TRBV4-3 with TRBJ2-1, with 13 bases aligning to TRBD2. V gave up 8 bases and J gave up 7 bases; unmatched junction bases: 14. The CDR3 extends over 17 amino acids. Germline CDR1 LGHNA, CDR2 YSLEER. CDR3 bases: TGCGCCAGCTCCTTCCGTCCGGGACTAGCGGGACATAATGAGCAGTTCTTC. Protein product: CASSFRPGLAGHNEQFF.

The CDR3 DNA follows: TGTGCCAGCAGCCCTTTTACCGCGGACAGAAACACCGGGGAGCTGTTTTTT. Translation gives CASSPFTADRNTGELFF. This sequence joins TRBV4-2 and TRBJ2-2; a weak D match, TRBD1 (6 bases). This CDR3 spans 17 amino acids. Germline V lookup: CDR1 LGHNA, CDR2 YNFKEQ. Deletions cut 4 bases from V and 2 bases from J, with 17 bases between.

About this clonotype itself: This could be a read error, since a much larger clone is one nucleotide away. The chain couples TRBV4-3 to TRBJ1-2; D unresolved. CDR3 size: 13 residues. Germline CDR1 reads LGHNA; CDR2 reads YSLEER. CDR3: CASSPWVNYGHTF. CDR3 DNA sequence: TGCGCCAGCAGCCCTTGGGTAAACTATGGCCACACCTTC.

This chain's CDR3 is CSAYTGEAYEQYF. In nucleotides, the CDR3 is TGCAGCGCTTACACCGGGGAGGCCTACGAGCAGTACTTC. The chain recombines TRBV29-1 with TRBJ2-7; tentatively, D is TRBD2 (6 bases). Trimming took 7 bases from V and 2 from J, leaving 15 bases between them. CDR3 size: 13 residues. The V gene's germline CDR1 is SQVTM and CDR2 ANQGSEA.

By its share, this clonotype is medium-sized. V and J are TRBV10-3 and TRBJ2-7; the match to TRBD1 covers 9 bases. The V gene's germline CDR1 is ENHRY and CDR2 SYGVKD. The CDR3 has 14 residues. Unmatched junction bases numbered 4, after V lost 4 bases and J lost 3 bases. The CDR3, as DNA: TGTGCCATCAGTGGGGACAGGGCTGGCTACGAGCAGTACTTC. Translated, it gives CAISGDRAGYEQYF.

This clonotype is deemed medium-sized. J is TRBJ2-2 and V is TRBV5-1; D may be TRBD1 (6 bases). The CDR3 has 15 residues. Trimming cost V 1 base and J 2 bases, with 9 bases left between them. Germline CDR1 SGHRS, CDR2 YFSETQ. CDR3: CASSLRTDNTGELFF. The CDR3 DNA reads as TGCGCCAGCAGCTTGAGGACAGATAACACCGGGGAGCTGTTTTTT.

In regard to this clonotype: Since no conserved phenylalanine or tryptophan closes the CDR3, a read error is the likely cause. Because the CDR3's place on the DNA is in doubt, the DNA is left out and the CDR3 is given as listed by TCRdb. The chain couples TRBV14 to TRBJ2-1; TRBD2, the table's D call, lacks a check against the DNA. The length of the CDR3 is 14 amino acids, counting both ends. The germline V gene has CDR1 SGHDN and CDR2 FVKESK. CDR3 sequence reads: CASSSSSSISGRHG.

The chain links TRBV29-1 to TRBJ2-3; tentatively, D is TRBD1 (6 bases). Germline loops: CDR1 SQVTM, CDR2 ANQGSEA. CDR3 length: 11 amino acids. Trimming took off 8 bases at V and 6 bases at J, with 12 bases between the two ends. CDR3 nucleotides: TGCAGCTTTGCAGGGGAGGATACGCAGTATTTT. Protein sequence: CSFAGEDTQYF.

Comments on this clonotype: One end of the junction fails to match germline, which may point to a read error. The chain links TRBV30 to TRBJ2-1; TRBD2 matches at 14 bases. The CDR3 is 17 residues long. Germline V CDR1 and CDR2: GTSNPN, SVGIG (reference sequence). Here the CDR3 reads CAWSVSFGTSGSHELFF. The DNA of the CDR3 is TGTGCCTGGAGTGTTAGTTTCGGGACTAGCGGGAGCCATGAGCTGTTCTTC.

This clonotype is medium-sized within its sample. CDR3 loop: CASSQGAYDRGSYNEQFF. CDR3 sequence (DNA): TGTGCCAGCAGCCAAGGGGCATATGACAGGGGATCCTACAATGAGCAGTTCTTC. The chain uses TRBV4-2 and TRBJ2-1; 8 bases are shared with TRBD1. CDR1 and CDR2 from the germline V gene are LGHNA and YNFKEQ. The CDR3 is made up of 18 amino acids. Unmatched junction bases numbered 9, after V lost 1 base and J lost 1 base.

This clonotype was recorded at least ten times. The V gene is TRBV4-3, the J gene TRBJ1-1; D gene unclear. V was cut by 5 bases and J by 2 bases, with 12 bases left in between. Germline CDR1 and CDR2: LGHNA and YSLEER. The CDR3 consists of 14 residues. The CDR3 coding sequence is TGCGCCAGCAGCTTATGGGCAGTAAACACTGAAGCTTTCTTT. This encodes CASSLWAVNTEAFF.

This clonotype appeared many times. J is TRBJ2-1 and V is TRBV7-9; no reliable D call. Germline V CDR1 and CDR2: SEHNR, FQNEAQ (reference sequence). The V gene lost 1 base and the J gene lost 6 bases, with 10 bases spanning the gap. The CDR3 is 14 residues long. The CDR3 region has the DNA TGTGCCAGCAGCTTAGGGCCTAGTCGCAATGAGCAGTTCTTC. Its protein is CASSLGPSRNEQFF.